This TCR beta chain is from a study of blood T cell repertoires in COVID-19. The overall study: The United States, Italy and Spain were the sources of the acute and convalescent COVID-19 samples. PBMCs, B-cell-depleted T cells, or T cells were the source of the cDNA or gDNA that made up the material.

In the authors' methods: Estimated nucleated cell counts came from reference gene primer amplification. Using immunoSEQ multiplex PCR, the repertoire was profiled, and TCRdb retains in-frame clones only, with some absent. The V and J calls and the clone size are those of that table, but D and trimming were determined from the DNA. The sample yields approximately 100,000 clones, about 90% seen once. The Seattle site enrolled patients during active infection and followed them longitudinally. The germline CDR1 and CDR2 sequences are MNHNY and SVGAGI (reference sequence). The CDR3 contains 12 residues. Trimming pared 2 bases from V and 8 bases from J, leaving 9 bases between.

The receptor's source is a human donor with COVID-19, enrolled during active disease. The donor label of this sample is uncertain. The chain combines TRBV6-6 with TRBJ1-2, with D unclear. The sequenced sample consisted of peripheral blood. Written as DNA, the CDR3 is TGTGCCAGCAGTTACAGAGGAGAAGGCTACACCTTC. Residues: CASSYRGEGYTF.